These 19 T cell receptor beta chains were all obtained from the same sample, sequenced in a study of blood T cell repertoires in COVID-19. Profiling relied on immunoSEQ multiplex PCR, and the TCRdb table lists in-frame clones only, not all of them. The profile shows roughly 53,000 clones, about nine tenths of them singletons. Sequencing was carried out using peripheral blood. Source of these receptors: an elderly man with acute or convalescent COVID-19.

The chain combines TRBV7-2 with TRBJ2-1; D perhaps matches TRBD1 (5 bases). With 1 base removed from V and 12 bases from J, the gap between germline ends came to 13 bases. In germline, CDR1 is SGHTA, CDR2 FQGNSA. The CDR3 totals 13 residues. In DNA form, the CDR3 reads TGTGCCAGCAGCTTAGATGGGGCATGGGGGCAGTTCTTC. This encodes CASSLDGAWGQFF.

The gene calls are TRBV11-2 and TRBJ2-5; 8 nucleotides align to TRBD2. V shed 10 bases and J 4 bases; nucleotides not matched to a gene: 8. Germline CDR1 reads SGHAT; CDR2 reads FQNNGV. CDR3 length: 13 amino acids. The CDR3 protein is CATTLSGVETQYF. In DNA form, the CDR3 reads TGTGCCACCACCCTTAGCGGGGTAGAGACCCAGTACTTC.

J is TRBJ1-6 and V is TRBV19; 7 positions agree with TRBD1. Germline V gene data show CDR1 as LNHDA and CDR2 as SQIVND (reference sequence). The CDR3 is made up of 15 amino acids. Trimming at V came to 7 bases and at J to 10 bases, leaving 13 bases not matched to a gene. The CDR3 loop reads CASKATGERESPLHF. Written as DNA, the CDR3 is TGTGCCAGTAAAGCAACAGGGGAGAGGGAATCACCCCTCCACTTT.

This chain links TRBV6-1 with TRBJ2-7; 9 bases match TRBD1. This CDR3 has 16 amino acids. V gave up 2 bases and J gave up 5 bases; unmatched junction bases: 10. Germline loops: CDR1 MNHNS, CDR2 SASEGT. The CDR3 DNA reads TGTGCCAGCAGTGAATTCTCGGGACAGGGAATGAACGAGCAGTACTTC. This translates into CASSEFSGQGMNEQYF.

The chain has TRBV18 and TRBJ2-7, with 7 bases identical to TRBD1. This CDR3 spans 17 amino acids. Germline V lookup: CDR1 KGHSH, CDR2 LQKENI. With V trimmed by 4 bases and J by 4 bases, 16 bases remained unmatched. Here the CDR3 reads CASSLRQGSRVPYEQYF. The CDR3, as DNA: TGTGCCAGCTCACTCCGACAGGGTAGCAGGGTCCCTTACGAGCAGTACTTC.

This chain links TRBV11-2 with TRBJ1-5; 12 bases fit TRBD1. CDR3 size: 16 residues. V was pared by 1 base and J by 6 bases, with 4 bases of the junction left unmatched. CDR1 is SGHAT and CDR2 is FQNNGV in the germline V gene. The CDR3 DNA sequence: TGTGCCAGCAGCTTAGGGGACAGGGGGCCGAGTCAGCCCCAGCATTTT. It translates to CASSLGDRGPSQPQHF.

This clone turned up a few times. The chain recombines TRBV19 with TRBJ1-5, with a tentative D call TRBD1 (5 bases). Trimming left V 3 bases short and J 0 bases short, with 9 bases between. The CDR3 length is 15 residues. The germline V gene has CDR1 LNHDA and CDR2 SQIVND (reference sequence). The CDR3 DNA is TGTGCCAGTAGTATCCAGGGATCTAGCAATCAGCCCCAGCATTTT. Translation gives CASSIQGSSNQPQHF.

The V and J genes are TRBV27 and TRBJ1-2; the D gene is possibly TRBD1 (5 bases). The CDR3 length is 12 residues. V lost 8 bases and J 7 bases, leaving 14 bases between the germline ends. CDR1 is MNHEY and CDR2 is SMNVEV in the germline V gene (reference sequence). The CDR3 nucleotides read TGTGCCAGCCTTTTGGGGGGGGGTGGCTACACCTTC. Translated, it gives CASLLGGGGYTF.

The chain combines TRBV6-5 with TRBJ2-3; D is ambiguous. CDR1 is MNHEY, CDR2 SVGAGI, per germline. The CDR3 is made up of 12 amino acids. V lost 4 bases and J 2 bases, leaving 4 bases between the germline ends. The CDR3 here is CASSSTTDTQYF. CDR3 in DNA: TGTGCCAGCAGTTCTACCACAGATACGCAGTATTTT.

This clone has just a few counts. The rearrangement joins TRBV29-1 to TRBJ2-7; D possibly corresponds to TRBD2 (7 bases). The V end was cut by 1 base, the J end by 2 bases, with 12 bases between. The CDR3 sequence is 14 residues long. Germline V gene lookup returns CDR1 SQVTM and CDR2 ANQGSEA. In nucleotides, the CDR3 is TGCAGCGTTGAAGTCCGGGGGGCTACCTACGAGCAGTACTTC. Translating it yields CSVEVRGATYEQYF.

This clone was observed a single time. This chain joins TRBV4-2 and TRBJ1-4; 10 nucleotides align to TRBD1. Trimming at V came to 4 bases and at J to 7 bases, leaving 9 bases not matched to a gene. CDR3 size: 16 residues. Germline CDR1 is LGHNA and CDR2 is YNFKEQ. CDR3 region: CASSPLLGQGGEKLFF. As DNA, the CDR3 is TGTGCCAGCAGCCCACTACTCGGACAGGGGGGTGAAAAACTGTTTTTT.

J is TRBJ1-1 and V is TRBV19, with 7 bases fitting TRBD1. Germline V gives CDR1 LNHDA, CDR2 SQIVND (reference sequence). The CDR3 sequence is 13 residues long. V lost 11 bases, J lost 1 base, and 7 bases stayed unmatched. The CDR3 sequence: CASLGQSNTEAFF. CDR3 sequence (DNA): TGTGCCTCCCTGGGACAGTCGAACACTGAAGCTTTCTTT.

The chain is built from TRBV3-1 (or the pseudogene TRBV3-2) and TRBJ1-1; no clear D. This CDR3 region has 14 residues. The V and J ends lost 3 bases and 1 base respectively, with 9 bases between them. CDR1 and CDR2 from the germline V gene are LGHDT and YNNKEL (reference sequence). The CDR3 bases are TGTGCCAGCAGCCACGGGATGAAGAACACTGAAGCTTTCTTT. Protein: CASSHGMKNTEAFF.

V is TRBV10-3 and J is TRBJ1-5; TRBD1 aligns across 8 bases. This CDR3 contains 15 residues. CDR1 is ENHRY and CDR2 is SYGVKD in the germline V gene. V lost 3 bases to trimming and J lost 6 bases; unmatched junction nucleotides: 7. The CDR3 sequence: CAISDQGAQGQPQHF. CDR3 DNA sequence: TGTGCCATCAGTGACCAGGGGGCCCAGGGTCAGCCCCAGCATTTT.

This chain links TRBV6-5 with TRBJ1-1; D perhaps matches TRBD1 (5 bases). V shed 0 bases and J shed 0 bases, with 5 bases lying between them. Germline values: CDR1 MNHEY, CDR2 SVGAGI. The CDR3 is 14 residues long. In DNA form, the CDR3 reads TGTGCCAGCAGTTACTCGACAGTGAACACTGAAGCTTTCTTT. This translates into CASSYSTVNTEAFF.

The V and J genes are TRBV14 and TRBJ2-2; D is uncertain. V gave up 1 base and J gave up 6 bases, with 6 bases separating them. The CDR3 has 13 residues. Germline assignment: CDR1 SGHDN and CDR2 FVKESK. CDR3 sequence: CASSQARAGELFF. The CDR3 coding sequence is TGTGCCAGCAGCCAAGCTAGAGCCGGGGAGCTGTTTTTT.

A single count supports this clone. The genes are TRBV12-3 or TRBV12-4 and TRBJ2-5; possible D gene TRBD2, 7 bases. V shed 6 bases and J shed 5 bases, with 13 bases lying between them. There are 13 residues in the CDR3. DNA of the CDR3: TGTGCCAGCAGCAAAAGGGGGGGGGAGACCCAGTACTTC. It specifies CASSKRGGETQYF.

This chain joins TRBV29-1 and TRBJ1-6; 8 positions agree with TRBD1. The CDR3 totals 12 residues. Germline V gene lookup returns CDR1 SQVTM and CDR2 ANQGSEA. V was clipped by 5 bases and J by 8 bases; unmatched bases: 2. CDR3 loop: CSVQTGDSPLHF. CDR3 nucleotide sequence: TGCAGCGTTCAGACAGGGGATTCACCCCTCCACTTT.

This chain uses TRBV29-1 with TRBJ1-2, with 7 bases lining up with TRBD1. This CDR3 has 15 amino acids. The J segment lost 2 bases and the V segment lost 3 bases, leaving 9 bases of the junction unmatched. CDR1 is SQVTM and CDR2 is ANQGSEA in the germline V gene. CDR3 DNA: TGCAGCGTTGACCCACAGGGGCCGTCGAACTATGGCTACACCTTC. Its protein product is CSVDPQGPSNYGYTF.